Listed below are T cell receptor beta chains from one sample, sequenced in a study of early T cells in non-severe SARS-CoV-2 infection. MiXCR, run by TCRdb on the 5' RACE reads, gives a single entry per CDR3 protein. The sample shows around 25,000 distinct CDR3 sequences, about 5.5% of them seen only once. The source material was whole blood. These TCRs come from an adult who was a healthcare worker with PCR-confirmed SARS-CoV-2 infection or an uninfected control (not recorded which). Both conserved end residues are part of each CDR3. D genes are given only for firm matches. Only part of the rows carry a size: once, few, many, or a class if the clone is expanded.

d_gene	abundance	j_gene	v_gene	CDR3aa	CDR3nt
.	many	TRBJ1-5	TRBV18	CASSPETSRQPQHF	TGTGCCAGCTCACCGGAGACATCCCGGCAGCCCCAGCATTTT
.	many	TRBJ1-5	TRBV28	CASSLKLGQPQHF	TGTGCCAGCAGCTTAAAACTCGGTCAGCCCCAGCATTTT
.	few	TRBJ2-7	TRBV20-1	CSALELWGPSYEQYF	TGCAGTGCCTTGGAGTTGTGGGGCCCGTCCTACGAGCAGTACTTC
.	many	TRBJ1-1	TRBV7-9	CASSLGAGSLNTEAFF	TGTGCCAGCAGCTTAGGGGCGGGTTCGCTGAACACTGAAGCTTTCTTT
.	.	TRBJ2-6	TRBV10-2	CASYRGASGANVLTF	TGCGCCAGCTATAGGGGGGCCTCTGGGGCCAACGTCCTGACTTTC
.	medium-sized	TRBJ2-1	TRBV5-5	CASSLAVSSYNEQFF	TGTGCCAGCAGCTTAGCGGTGAGCTCCTACAATGAGCAGTTCTTC
TRBD1	many	TRBJ2-6	TRBV7-9	CASGARTGLTF	TGTGCCAGCGGGGCCCGGACAGGACTGACTTTC
TRBD1	.	TRBJ2-3	TRBV25-1	CAPGTGGRTDTQYF	TGTGCCCCCGGGACAGGGGGTCGCACAGATACGCAGTATTTT
.	many	TRBJ2-7	TRBV7-2	CASSLGGIAYEQYF	TGTGCCAGCAGCTTAGGAGGTATTGCCTACGAGCAGTACTTC
.	many	TRBJ2-7	TRBV6-2/TRBV6-3	CASSYSVAETYEQYF	TGTGCCAGCAGTTACTCGGTCGCAGAGACCTACGAGCAGTACTTC
TRBD1	.	TRBJ2-7	TRBV5-1	CASSLGVDRGDEQYF	TGCGCCAGCAGCTTGGGTGTGGACAGGGGCGACGAGCAGTACTTC
.	few	TRBJ2-5	TRBV20-1	CSARPETRTQYF	TGCAGTGCTAGACCAGAAACGCGGACCCAGTACTTC
.	.	TRBJ1-1	TRBV6-6	CASSYSKAGEGVAFF	TGTGCCAGCAGTTACTCGAAGGCAGGGGAGGGTGTAGCTTTCTTT
.	many	TRBJ2-3	TRBV28	CASSLQGPGTDTQYF	TGTGCCAGCAGTTTACAGGGCCCCGGCACAGATACGCAGTATTTT
.	.	TRBJ2-6	TRBV7-9	CASSLGGTAGANVLTF	TGTGCCAGCAGCCTAGGGGGTACAGCTGGGGCCAACGTCCTGACTTTC
.	.	TRBJ2-4	TRBV29-1	CSVTVWQENIQYF	TGCAGCGTTACAGTGTGGCAGGAAAACATTCAGTACTTC
.	many	TRBJ1-2	TRBV20-1	CSAPTVLEGYGYTF	TGCAGTGCACCGACAGTATTGGAGGGCTATGGCTACACCTTC
TRBD1	many	TRBJ2-3	TRBV24-1	CATSESGTANTDTQYF	TGTGCCACCAGTGAATCAGGGACAGCCAACACAGATACGCAGTATTTT
.	many	TRBJ1-2	TRBV28	CASSSTGHPINYGYTF	TGTGCCAGCAGTTCGACGGGACACCCTATCAACTATGGCTACACCTTC
.	many	TRBJ2-2	TRBV6-1	CASGGTYTGELFF	TGTGCCAGCGGGGGCACCTACACCGGGGAGCTGTTTTTT
TRBD1	many	TRBJ1-2	TRBV7-2	CASSLVTGGWHGYTF	TGTGCCAGCAGCTTAGTGACAGGGGGCTGGCATGGCTACACCTTC
.	many	TRBJ2-3	TRBV20-1	CSALRSLTDTQYF	TGCAGTGCCCTTAGGTCCCTCACAGATACGCAGTATTTT